One T cell receptor beta chain is described in this entry. Being one base from a much bigger clone, this may be a read error. The V and J ends lost 5 bases and 5 bases respectively, with 8 bases between them. Germline assignment: CDR1 MDHEN and CDR2 SYDVKM. CDR3 length: 12 residues. This record comes from a study of tumor and adjacent non-tumor tissue in lung cancer. A modified ARM-PCR protocol with three rounds of nested PCR amplified TCRbeta. Via MiXCR, TCRdb re-called the multiplex PCR reads, giving one row per CDR3 protein. The sample holds about 93,000 distinct CDR3 sequences, about 70% seen once. RNA was extracted from bulk tissue without any cell sorting.

The chain uses TRBV28 and TRBJ2-3; D unclear. Sequenced material: lung tumor tissue. This TCR was recovered from a man aged 55 to 70 with non-small cell lung cancer. The CDR3 DNA reads as TGTGCCAGCAGTACGACCATAGATACGCAGTATTTT. This codes for CASSTTIDTQYF.